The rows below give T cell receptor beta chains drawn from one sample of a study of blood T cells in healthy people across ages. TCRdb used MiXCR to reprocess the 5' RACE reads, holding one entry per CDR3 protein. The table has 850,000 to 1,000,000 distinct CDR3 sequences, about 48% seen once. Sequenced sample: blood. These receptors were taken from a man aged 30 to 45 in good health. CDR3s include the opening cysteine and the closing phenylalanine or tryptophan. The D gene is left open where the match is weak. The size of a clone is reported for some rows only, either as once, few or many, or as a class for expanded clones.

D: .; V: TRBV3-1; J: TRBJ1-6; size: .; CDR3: CASSQVESRSPLHF; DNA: TGTGCCAGCAGCCAAGTCGAGTCGAGGTCACCCCTCCACTTT
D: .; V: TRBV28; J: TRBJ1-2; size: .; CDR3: CASSSPDTYYGYTF; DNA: TGTGCCAGCAGTTCCCCCGACACCTACTATGGCTACACCTTC
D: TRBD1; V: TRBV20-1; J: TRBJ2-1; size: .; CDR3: CSAEDRDSYNEQFF; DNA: TGCAGTGCCGAGGACAGGGACTCCTACAATGAGCAGTTCTTC
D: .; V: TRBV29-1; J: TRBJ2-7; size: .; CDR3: CSVSAGNSYEQYF; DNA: TGCAGCGTTTCCGCGGGCAATTCCTACGAGCAGTACTTC
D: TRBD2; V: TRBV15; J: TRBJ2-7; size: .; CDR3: CATSSLAGDEQYF; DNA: TGTGCCACCAGCAGCCTAGCGGGGGATGAGCAGTACTTC
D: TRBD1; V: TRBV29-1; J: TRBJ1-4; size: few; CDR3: CSVSPQGALNEKLFF; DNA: TGCAGCGTCTCCCCACAGGGGGCCCTTAATGAAAAACTGTTTTTT
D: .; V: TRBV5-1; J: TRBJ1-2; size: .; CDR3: CASSLITGDWYGYTF; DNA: TGCGCCAGCAGCTTGATAACAGGAGACTGGTATGGCTACACCTTC
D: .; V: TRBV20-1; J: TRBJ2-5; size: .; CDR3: CSARDLIVLQETQYF; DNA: TGCAGTGCTAGAGATCTGATAGTACTGCAAGAGACCCAGTACTTC
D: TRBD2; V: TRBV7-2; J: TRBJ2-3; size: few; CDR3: CASSLASGGVRVVGDTQYF; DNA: TGTGCCAGCAGCTTAGCTAGCGGGGGGGTTAGGGTTGTCGGAGATACGCAGTATTTT
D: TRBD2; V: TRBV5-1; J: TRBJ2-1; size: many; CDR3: CASSLAAGGVNEQFF; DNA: TGCGCCAGCAGCTTGGCAGCGGGGGGGGTCAATGAGCAGTTCTTC
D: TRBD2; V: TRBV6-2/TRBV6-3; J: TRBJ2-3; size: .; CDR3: CVSSRTRSTDTQYF; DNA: TGTGTCAGCAGCCGGACTAGAAGCACAGATACGCAGTATTTT
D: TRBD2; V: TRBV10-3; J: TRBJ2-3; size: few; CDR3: CAISPGLAGGPDTQYF; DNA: TGTGCCATCAGCCCGGGACTAGCGGGGGGGCCGGATACGCAGTATTTT
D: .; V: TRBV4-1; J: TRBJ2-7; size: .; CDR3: CASSQGGSLPYEQYF; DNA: TGCGCCAGCAGCCAAGGCGGTAGCCTCCCTTACGAGCAGTACTTC
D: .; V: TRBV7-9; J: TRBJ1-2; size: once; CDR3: CASSPEVGRLNYGYTF; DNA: TGTGCCAGCAGCCCCGAGGTCGGCAGATTAAACTATGGCTACACCTTC
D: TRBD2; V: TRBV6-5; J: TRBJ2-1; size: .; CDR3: CASSYSLAGEQFF; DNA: TGTGCCAGCAGTTACTCCCTAGCGGGGGAGCAGTTCTTC
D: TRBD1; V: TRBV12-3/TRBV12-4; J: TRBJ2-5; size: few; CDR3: CASRATGGAPGETQYF; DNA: TGTGCCAGCAGAGCGACAGGGGGCGCCCCCGGAGAGACCCAGTACTTC
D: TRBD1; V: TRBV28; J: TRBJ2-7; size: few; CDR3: CASSLLQGAHEQYF; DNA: TGTGCCAGCAGTTTATTACAGGGGGCCCACGAGCAGTACTTC
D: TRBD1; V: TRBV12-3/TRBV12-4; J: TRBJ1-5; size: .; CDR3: CASSVQGLNQPQHF; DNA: TGTGCCAGCAGTGTACAGGGGCTCAATCAGCCCCAGCATTTT
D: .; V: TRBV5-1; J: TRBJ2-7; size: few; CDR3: CASSATSPSYEQYF; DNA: TGCGCCAGCAGCGCTACATCGCCGAGCTACGAGCAGTACTTC
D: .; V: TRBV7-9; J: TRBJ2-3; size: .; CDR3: CASSPTTLSRTDTQYF; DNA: TGTGCCAGCAGCCCGACAACCCTATCCCGCACAGATACGCAGTATTTT
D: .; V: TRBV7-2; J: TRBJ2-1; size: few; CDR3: CASSRERTNEQFF; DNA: TGTGCCAGCAGCAGGGAGCGGACAAATGAGCAGTTCTTC
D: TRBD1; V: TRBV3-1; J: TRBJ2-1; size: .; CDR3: CASSQDKGTGFYNEQFF; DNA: TGTGCCAGCAGCCAAGATAAAGGGACAGGGTTTTACAATGAGCAGTTCTTC
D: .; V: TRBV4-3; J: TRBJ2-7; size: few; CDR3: CASSRVSGGPYEQYF; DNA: TGCGCCAGCAGCCGTGTTTCCGGGGGCCCCTACGAGCAGTACTTC
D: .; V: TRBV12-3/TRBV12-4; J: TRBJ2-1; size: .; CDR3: CASRPPQNEQFF; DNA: TGTGCCAGCAGGCCCCCCCAAAATGAGCAGTTCTTC
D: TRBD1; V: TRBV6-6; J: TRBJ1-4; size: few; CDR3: CASSSTGGGEKLFF; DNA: TGTGCCAGCAGTTCTACAGGGGGTGGTGAAAAACTGTTTTTT
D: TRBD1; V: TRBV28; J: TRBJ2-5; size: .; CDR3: CASSLGQGSGQYF; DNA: TGTGCCAGCAGTTTAGGACAGGGTTCGGGGCAGTACTTC
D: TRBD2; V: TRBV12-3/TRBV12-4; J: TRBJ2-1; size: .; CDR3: CASNSQRGGRFEQFF; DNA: TGTGCCAGCAACTCCCAGCGGGGGGGAAGGTTTGAGCAGTTCTTC